The 18 T cell receptor beta chains in this list originate from one sample, sequenced in a study of vaccination and CD4 T cells after COVID-19. Treatment meaning: 10-day PBMC culture with coronavirus spike peptide pools or control peptides (ViraFEST assay). Antigen specificity for these receptors is unknown. Oncomine TCR Beta short-read sequencing was applied to DNA from cultured CD4+ T cells. TCRdb fed the PCR reads into MiXCR, producing one record per CDR3 protein. This table has some 25,000 distinct CDR3 sequences, around 62% appearing once. Sequencing used CD4+ T cells from blood, cultured in vitro. These receptors came from a human donor who had recovered from COVID-19.

This clonotype occurred a few times. The chain couples TRBV6-1 to TRBJ1-2; 7 bases are a match to TRBD1. Per the germline V gene, CDR1 is MNHNS and CDR2 is SASEGT. J lost 4 bases, V lost 6 bases, and 11 bases had no gene match. The CDR3 is 15 amino acids. CDR3 residues: CASRPQGGVGYGYTF. CDR3 bases: TGTGCCAGCAGACCTCAAGGGGGCGTCGGCTATGGCTACACCTTC.

This clonotype was observed once. V gene TRBV6-2 or TRBV6-3 combines with J gene TRBJ1-2, with D perhaps TRBD1 (5 bases). Germline-derived CDR1 and CDR2 are MNHEY and SVGEGT. The ends were cut back, 1 base at V and 4 bases at J, with 19 bases in the middle. The CDR3 spans 17 residues. The CDR3 region is CASSYFGGTSLSYGYTF. CDR3 in DNA: TGTGCCAGCAGTTACTTTGGGGGGACGTCGCTCTCCTATGGCTACACCTTC.

This sequence joins TRBV6-2 or TRBV6-3 and TRBJ1-2, with 10 bases lining up with TRBD1. Germline CDR1 reads MNHEY; CDR2 reads SVGEGT. The CDR3 loop spans 13 amino acids. The trim removed 7 bases at V and 5 bases at J, leaving 4 bases unmatched. The CDR3 region is CASTGTGEYGYTF. The DNA for the CDR3 is TGTGCCAGCACCGGGACAGGGGAATATGGCTACACCTTC.

Only a few counts were recorded for this clonotype. The chain is built from TRBV10-3 and TRBJ2-5; unclear D gene. The CDR3 has 12 residues. Trimming took off 4 bases at V and 6 bases at J, with 9 bases between the two ends. The V gene's germline CDR1 is ENHRY and CDR2 SYGVKD. The chain's CDR3 is CAISGGSQTQYF. CDR3 DNA sequence: TGTGCCATCAGTGGTGGGTCTCAGACCCAGTACTTC.

This clonotype was observed a handful of times. The genes are TRBV6-1 and TRBJ1-1; D is undetermined. The CDR3 extends over 15 amino acids. CDR1 and CDR2 (germline): MNHNS, SASEGT. Trimming removed 4 bases at V and 0 bases at J, with 12 bases between. CDR3 DNA sequence: TGTGCCAGCAGTGGATTTCCGTCTCTGAACACTGAAGCTTTCTTT. Residues: CASSGFPSLNTEAFF.

This clonotype was observed a handful of times. The chain recombines TRBV6-2 or TRBV6-3 with TRBJ2-7, with 9 nucleotides matching TRBD1. The CDR3 sequence is 16 residues long. Germline-derived CDR1 and CDR2 are MNHEY and SVGEGT. Trimming took 6 bases from V and 1 from J; bases not matched to a gene: 10. The CDR3 nucleotides are TGTGCCAGCAGCACCCGGACAGGGGCCGGTTCCTACGAGCAGTACTTC. It codes for CASSTRTGAGSYEQYF.

This chain uses TRBV11-2 with TRBJ1-2; TRBD1 is a possible D gene (5 bases). Germline V gene lookup returns CDR1 SGHAT and CDR2 FQNNGV. The ends were cut back, 5 bases at V and 4 bases at J, with 14 bases in the middle. This CDR3 is built from 14 residues. Here the CDR3 reads CASSRGGTGYGYTF. The CDR3 DNA reads TGTGCCAGCAGCAGGGGTGGGACGGGCTATGGCTACACCTTC.

This clonotype was seen a handful of times. This chain uses TRBV6-2 or TRBV6-3 with TRBJ1-5, with a tentative D call TRBD1 (5 bases). Between the trimmed V and J ends, which lost 6 bases and 4 bases, there was a span of 13 bases. Germline CDR1 reads MNHEY; CDR2 reads SVGEGT. The CDR3 has 14 amino acids. The chain's CDR3 is CASSRDLINQPQHF. The CDR3 nucleotides read TGTGCCAGCAGCCGGGACCTAATTAATCAGCCCCAGCATTTT.

The chain employs TRBV4-1 and TRBJ2-7; TRBD2 matches at 7 bases. Losses at the gene ends were 3 bases for V and 6 bases for J; bases not matched to a gene: 17. The length of the CDR3 is 17 residues. Germline values: CDR1 MGHRA, CDR2 YSYEKL. In DNA, the CDR3 is TGCGCCAGCAGCCAGATCCAGGCGGGAGTTGGTAGTGGCGAGCAGTACTTC. Its protein product is CASSQIQAGVGSGEQYF.

The chain joins TRBV15 to TRBJ1-6; no firm D call. CDR1 and CDR2 (germline): LNHNV, YYDKDF (reference sequence). With 4 bases removed from V and 0 bases from J, the gap between germline ends came to 7 bases. CDR3 size: 15 residues. CDR3 sequence (DNA): TGTGCCACCAGCACCAAGAGCTCCTATAATTCACCCCTCCACTTT. This encodes CATSTKSSYNSPLHF.

The CDR3 region is CASSLGLYGYTF. CDR3 DNA: TGTGCCAGCAGCTTGGGTCTCTATGGCTACACCTTC. The chain links TRBV7-2 to TRBJ1-2; D uncertain. This CDR3 contains 12 residues. V was shortened by 3 bases and J by 4 bases, with 6 bases between the two germline ends. Germline CDR1 is SGHTA and CDR2 is FQGNSA.

This clonotype was observed a few times. The V call is TRBV20-1, the J call TRBJ2-7, with a tentative D call TRBD1 (7 bases). The ends were cut back, 6 bases at V and 3 bases at J, with 12 bases in the middle. Germline V gene lookup returns CDR1 DFQATT and CDR2 SNEGSKA (reference sequence). The CDR3 length is 12 residues. This CDR3 reads CSAAGQIYEQYF. The CDR3 DNA follows: TGCAGTGCCGCGGGACAGATCTACGAGCAGTACTTC.

The chain carries TRBV15 and TRBJ2-3; 10 bases agree with TRBD2. This CDR3 is built from 18 residues. V gave up 2 bases and J gave up 1 base; unmatched junction bases: 9. The germline V gene has CDR1 LNHNV and CDR2 YYDKDF (reference sequence). The CDR3 coding sequence is TGTGCCACCAGCAGACGATTCTCCACTAGCGGGGGCACAGATACGCAGTATTTT. The encoded protein is CATSRRFSTSGGTDTQYF. Drawing the rest from reference TRBV15 and TRBJ2-3, the complete variable domain is DAMVIQNPRYQVTQFGKPVTLSCSQTLNHNVMYWYQQKSSQAPKLLFHYYDKDFNNEADTPDNFQSRRPNTSFCFLDIRSPGLGDTAMYLCATSRRFSTSGGTDTQYFGPGTRLTVL.

Here the CDR3 DNA reads TGTGCCACCAGTGATTCTGGACTAGCGGGAGTATCGGGGGAGCTGTTTTTT. This gives the protein CATSDSGLAGVSGELFF. The chain has TRBV24-1 and TRBJ2-2; 13 bases align to TRBD2. Trimming removed 2 bases from V and 8 bases from J; junction bases left unmatched: 7. The CDR3 sequence is 17 residues long. Germline-derived CDR1 and CDR2 are KGHDR and SFDVKD.

The V call is TRBV6-1, the J call TRBJ1-5; possible D gene TRBD1, 6 bases. The germline V and J ends were trimmed by 8 bases and 8 bases, with 16 bases remaining between them. The length of the CDR3 is 13 residues. CDR1 is MNHNS and CDR2 is SASEGT in the germline V gene. The CDR3 coding sequence is TGTGCCAGCCAGGACAGAGGGGGGAAGCCCCAGCATTTT. Protein sequence: CASQDRGGKPQHF.

The chain has TRBV29-1 and TRBJ1-6; no clear D. V lost 3 bases and J 14 bases, leaving 17 bases between the germline ends. Germline CDR1 and CDR2: SQVTM and ANQGSEA. CDR3 length: 13 amino acids. CDR3 nucleotides: TGCAGCGTTGAGGTTCCCGGCGCGGGGTCCCTCCACTTT. It specifies CSVEVPGAGSLHF. The full variable domain, with the rest looked up from reference TRBV29-1 and TRBJ1-6, is SAVISQKPSRDICQRGTSLTIQCQVDSQVTMMFWYRQQPGQSLTLIATANQGSEATYESGFVIDKFPISRPNLTFSTLTVSNMSPEDSSIYLCSVEVPGAGSLHFGNGTRLTVT.

The chain employs TRBV7-8 and TRBJ2-4; D is undetermined. V was shortened by 1 base and J by 3 bases, with 10 bases between the two germline ends. The CDR3 consists of 15 residues. Germline assignment: CDR1 SGHVS and CDR2 FQNEAQ. The CDR3 DNA reads as TGTGCCAGCAGCTTAGGGGTTGTCGTCAAAAACATTCAGTACTTC. Translated: CASSLGVVVKNIQYF.

This clonotype was recorded a few times. The chain links TRBV7-2 to TRBJ2-7, with D possibly TRBD1 on 6 matching bases. The CDR3 spans 14 residues. V gave up 2 bases and J gave up 5 bases, with 13 bases separating them. Germline CDR1 is SGHTA and CDR2 is FQGNSA. CDR3 in amino acids: CASSLFWGLDEQYF. DNA for the CDR3: TGTGCCAGCAGCTTATTTTGGGGGCTGGACGAGCAGTACTTC.